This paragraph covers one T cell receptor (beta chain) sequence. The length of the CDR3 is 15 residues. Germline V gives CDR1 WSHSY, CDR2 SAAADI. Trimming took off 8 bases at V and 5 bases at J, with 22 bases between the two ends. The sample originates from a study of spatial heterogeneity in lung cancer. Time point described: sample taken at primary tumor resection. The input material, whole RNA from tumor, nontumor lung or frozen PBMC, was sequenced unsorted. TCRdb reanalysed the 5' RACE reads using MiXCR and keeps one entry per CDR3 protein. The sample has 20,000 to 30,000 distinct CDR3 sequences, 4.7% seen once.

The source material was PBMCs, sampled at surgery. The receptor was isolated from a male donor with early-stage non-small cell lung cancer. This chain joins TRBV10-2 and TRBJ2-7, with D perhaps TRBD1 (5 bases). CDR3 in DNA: TGCGCCAGCGAACATGAGGCGTCAGGGCGCCACGAGCAGTACTTC. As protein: CASEHEASGRHEQYF.